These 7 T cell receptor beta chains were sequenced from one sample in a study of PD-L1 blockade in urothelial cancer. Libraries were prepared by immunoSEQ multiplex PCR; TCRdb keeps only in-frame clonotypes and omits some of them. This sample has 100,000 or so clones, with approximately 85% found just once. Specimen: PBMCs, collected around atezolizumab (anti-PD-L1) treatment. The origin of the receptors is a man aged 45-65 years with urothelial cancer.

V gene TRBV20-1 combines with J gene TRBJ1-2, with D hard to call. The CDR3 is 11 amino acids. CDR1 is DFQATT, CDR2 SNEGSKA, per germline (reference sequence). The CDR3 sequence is CRPGDPDGYTF. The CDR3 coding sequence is TGCAGGCCCGGGGATCCAGATGGCTACACCTTC.

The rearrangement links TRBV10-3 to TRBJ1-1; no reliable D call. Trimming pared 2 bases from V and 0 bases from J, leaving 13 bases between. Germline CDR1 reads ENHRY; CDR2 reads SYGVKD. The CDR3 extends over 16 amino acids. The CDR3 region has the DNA TGTGCCATCAGTGAGATGGGCGCAGGAATGAACACTGAAGCTTTCTTT. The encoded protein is CAISEMGAGMNTEAFF.

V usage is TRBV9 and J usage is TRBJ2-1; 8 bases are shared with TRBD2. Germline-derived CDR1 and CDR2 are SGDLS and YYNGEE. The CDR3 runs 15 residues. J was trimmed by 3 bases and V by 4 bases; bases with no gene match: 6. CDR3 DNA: TGTGCCAGCAGCCCAAGTCGGGGGGGCTACAATGAGCAGTTCTTC. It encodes CASSPSRGGYNEQFF.

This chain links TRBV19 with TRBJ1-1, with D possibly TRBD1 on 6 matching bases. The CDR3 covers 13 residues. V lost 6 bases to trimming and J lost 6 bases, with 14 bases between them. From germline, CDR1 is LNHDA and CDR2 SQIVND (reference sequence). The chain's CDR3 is CASRLQGGAEAFF. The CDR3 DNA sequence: TGTGCCAGTAGGCTACAGGGAGGGGCTGAAGCTTTCTTT.

CDR3 DNA: TGTGCCAGTAGTATAGCCCCGGGGGGTGAAGCTTTCTTT. It specifies CASSIAPGGEAFF. J is TRBJ1-1 and V is TRBV19; TRBD1 is a possible D gene (5 bases). From germline, CDR1 is LNHDA and CDR2 SQIVND (reference sequence). This CDR3 spans 13 amino acids. V dropped 1 base and J dropped 7 bases, with 10 bases sitting between them.

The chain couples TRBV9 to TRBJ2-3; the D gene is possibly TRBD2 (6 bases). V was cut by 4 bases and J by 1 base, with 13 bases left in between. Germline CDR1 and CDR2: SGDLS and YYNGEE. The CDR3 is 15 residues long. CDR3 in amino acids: CASSPRPGGTDTQYF. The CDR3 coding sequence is TGTGCCAGCAGCCCCCGGCCGGGGGGCACAGATACGCAGTATTTT. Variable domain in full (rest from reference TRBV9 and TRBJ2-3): DSGVTQTPKHLITATGQRVTLRCSPRSGDLSVYWYQQSLDQGLQFLIQYYNGEERAKGNILERFSAQQFPDLHSELNLSSLELGDSALYFCASSPRPGGTDTQYFGPGTRLTVL.

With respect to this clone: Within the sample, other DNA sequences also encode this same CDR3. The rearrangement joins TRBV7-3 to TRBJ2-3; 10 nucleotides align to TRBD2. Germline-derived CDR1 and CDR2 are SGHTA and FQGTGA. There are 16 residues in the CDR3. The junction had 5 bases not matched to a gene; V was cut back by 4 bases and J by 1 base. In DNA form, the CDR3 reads TGTGCCAGCAGCTCCCGGACTAGCGGAGGCACAGATACGCAGTATTTT. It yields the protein CASSSRTSGGTDTQYF. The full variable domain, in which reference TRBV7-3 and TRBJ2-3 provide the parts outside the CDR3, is GAGVSQTPSNKVTEKGKYVELRCDPISGHTALYWYRQSLGQGPEFLIYFQGTGAADDSGLPNDRFFAVRPEGSVSTLKIQRTERGDSAVYLCASSSRTSGGTDTQYFGPGTRLTVL.